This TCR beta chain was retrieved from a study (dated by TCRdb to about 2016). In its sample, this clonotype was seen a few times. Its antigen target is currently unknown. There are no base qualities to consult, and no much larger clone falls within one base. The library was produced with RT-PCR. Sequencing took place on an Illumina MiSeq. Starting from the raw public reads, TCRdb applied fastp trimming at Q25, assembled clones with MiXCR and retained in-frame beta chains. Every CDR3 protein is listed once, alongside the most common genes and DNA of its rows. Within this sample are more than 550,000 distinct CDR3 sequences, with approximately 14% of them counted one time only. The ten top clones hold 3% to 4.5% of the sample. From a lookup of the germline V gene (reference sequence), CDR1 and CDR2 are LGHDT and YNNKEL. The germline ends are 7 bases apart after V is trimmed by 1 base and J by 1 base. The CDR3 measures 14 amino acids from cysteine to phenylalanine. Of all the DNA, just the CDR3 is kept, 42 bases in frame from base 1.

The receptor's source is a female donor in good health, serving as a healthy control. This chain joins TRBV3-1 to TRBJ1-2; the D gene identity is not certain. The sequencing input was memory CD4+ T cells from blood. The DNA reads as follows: TGTGCCAGCAGCCAAGGTCCAGATAACTATGGCTACACCTTC. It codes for CASSQGPDNYGYTF.